This T cell receptor beta chain originates from a study of blood T cell repertoires in COVID-19. Study summary: COVID-19 samples, acute and convalescent, were from the United States, Italy and Spain.

The V gene lost 1 base and the J gene lost 7 bases, with 10 bases spanning the gap. Germline loops: CDR1 LNHNV, CDR2 YYDKDF (reference sequence). The CDR3 is 14 amino acids. As originally analysed: Amplification of reference gene primers provided the estimated nucleated cell counts. The protocol was immunoSEQ multiplex PCR, while the TCRdb copy is restricted to in-frame clones and leaves out a portion. From that table come the V and J calls and clone size; the DNA was used to work out D and trimming. This sample has 50,000 to 85,000 clones; approximately 79% occur once, and the top ten carry approximately 6.6%.

Sequencing input: peripheral blood. The TCR was taken from a man aged 55 to 70 with acute or convalescent COVID-19. The chain uses TRBV15 and TRBJ1-4; D might be TRBD1 (5 bases). The CDR3 spells CATSRVGGGEKLFF. CDR3 DNA sequence: TGTGCCACCAGCAGAGTCGGGGGTGGTGAAAAACTGTTTTTT.